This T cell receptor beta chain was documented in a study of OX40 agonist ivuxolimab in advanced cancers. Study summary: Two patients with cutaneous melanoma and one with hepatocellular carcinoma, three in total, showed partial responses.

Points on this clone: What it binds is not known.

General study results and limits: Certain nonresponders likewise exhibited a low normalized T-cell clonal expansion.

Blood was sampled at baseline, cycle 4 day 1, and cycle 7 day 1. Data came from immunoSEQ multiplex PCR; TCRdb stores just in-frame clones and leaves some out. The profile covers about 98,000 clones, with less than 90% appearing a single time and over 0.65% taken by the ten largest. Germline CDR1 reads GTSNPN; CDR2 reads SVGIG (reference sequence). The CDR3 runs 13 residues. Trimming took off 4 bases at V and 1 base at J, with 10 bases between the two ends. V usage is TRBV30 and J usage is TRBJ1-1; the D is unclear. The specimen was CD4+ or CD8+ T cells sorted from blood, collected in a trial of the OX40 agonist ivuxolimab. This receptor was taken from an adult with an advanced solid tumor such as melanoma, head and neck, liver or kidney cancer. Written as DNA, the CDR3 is TGTGCCTGGACTCCTTGGGGGAACACTGAAGCTTTCTTT. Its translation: CAWTPWGNTEAFF.